This T cell receptor beta chain comes out of a study of T cell repertoires in cytomegalovirus infection. In the study overall: Selection of CMV epitopes for the study included recently identified HLA-C-restricted and well-studied HLA-B-restricted ones. The public TCR beta signatures pointed to both CMV infection and matching HLA type. Findings and limits, study-wide: In two of eight donors, the top clonotype was HLA-C-restricted CMV-specific. Adding up the frequency of public TCR beta families identified people who carried CMV plus the relevant HLA.

TCRdb redid the calling of the reads with MiXCR, one entry per CDR3 protein. This table holds 340,000 or so distinct CDR3 sequences, roughly 25% found once. Germline V gene lookup returns CDR1 SEHNR and CDR2 FQNEAQ (reference sequence). V was trimmed by 5 bases and J by 5 bases, leaving 6 bases between them. The CDR3 is 12 residues long. This clonotype occurred a few times. Its antigen is unidentified. The clonotype originates from a human donor in good health (CMV status not recorded). Some clones in this sample may be carry-over from other donors' samples. The sample in question was cultured PBMCs, obtained from culture after CMV antigen stimulation. The chain combines TRBV7-9 with TRBJ2-2; the D is unclear. The CDR3 loop reads CASSQWTGELFF. The DNA of the CDR3 is TGTGCCAGCAGCCAGTGGACCGGGGAGCTGTTTTTT.